One and the same sample provided the 6 T cell receptor beta chains below, sequenced in a study of technical replicates of blood from a few donors. Libraries were prepared by immunoSEQ multiplex PCR; TCRdb keeps only in-frame clonotypes and omits some of them. Of about 100,000 clones listed, approximately 96% are singletons. The sequenced sample was T cells isolated from PBMCs. These receptors all come from a human donor in good health.

The J gene is TRBJ2-7, the V gene TRBV6-1, with 8 nucleotides matching TRBD2. Germline V gene sequence: CDR1 MNHNS, CDR2 SASEGT. This CDR3 spans 15 amino acids. The ends lost 6 bases at V and 3 bases at J; junction bases unmatched: 10. CDR3 nucleotide sequence: TGTGCCAGCAGCCCCACGGGAGGGTGGTTCTACGAGCAGTACTTC. Its protein product is CASSPTGGWFYEQYF.

The V gene is TRBV28, the J gene TRBJ2-7, with 7 bases lining up with TRBD1. V lost 1 base to trimming and J lost 3 bases; unmatched junction nucleotides: 6. CDR1 and CDR2 from the germline V gene are MDHEN and SYDVKM. The CDR3 is made up of 15 amino acids. DNA of the CDR3: TGTGCCAGCAGTTTATCAGGGACAGTAATCTACGAGCAGTACTTC. Protein: CASSLSGTVIYEQYF.

The gene calls are TRBV19 and TRBJ2-1, with 9 bases matching TRBD1. CDR1 LNHDA and CDR2 SQIVND come from the germline V gene (reference sequence). V gave up 6 bases and J gave up 8 bases; unmatched junction bases: 8. The CDR3 is 14 residues long. CDR3 bases: TGTGCCAGTAGGCCGACAGGGGGTAGGGATGAGCAGTTCTTC. It codes for CASRPTGGRDEQFF.

The V and J genes are TRBV4-1 and TRBJ2-7, with D perhaps TRBD1 (7 bases). Trimming removed 4 bases at V and 3 bases at J, with 13 bases between. Germline CDR1 MGHRA, CDR2 YSYEKL. CDR3 length equals 14 residues. Here the CDR3 reads CASSPQQGGYEQYF. The CDR3 DNA follows: TGCGCCAGCAGCCCCCAGCAGGGGGGCTACGAGCAGTACTTC.

This chain joins TRBV6-1 and TRBJ2-1; 12 nucleotides match TRBD2. The V segment lost 0 bases and the J segment 8 bases; nucleotides outside the gene matches: 14. The CDR3 is 19 residues long. The germline V gene encodes CDR1 MNHNS and CDR2 SASEGT. CDR3 bases: TGTGCCAGCAGTGAAGCCTTGCTTGCGACTAGCGGGAGTTGGTATGAGCAGTTCTTC. Its protein product is CASSEALLATSGSWYEQFF.

This rearrangement joins TRBV9 to TRBJ2-5, with D possibly being TRBD2 (9 bases). CDR3 size: 17 residues. Trimming took 1 base from V and 0 from J, leaving 16 bases between them. Germline-derived CDR1 and CDR2 are SGDLS and YYNGEE. CDR3 sequence: CASSVQGAGGYQETQYF. CDR3 coding DNA: TGTGCCAGCAGCGTACAGGGGGCGGGGGGGTACCAAGAGACCCAGTACTTC.